This TCR beta chain was identified in a study of shared clonotypes between healthy human individuals. The CDR3 is 15 amino acids. Trimming took 6 bases from V and 2 from J, leaving 13 bases between them. In germline, CDR1 is ENHRY, CDR2 SYGVKD. Data came from immunoSEQ multiplex PCR; TCRdb stores just in-frame clones and leaves some out. Among 2.5 million or so clones listed, roughly 92% were seen once. This clonotype was sampled from a man between 18 and 35 years old in good health. Sample: naive CD4+ T cells sorted from blood. Documented subset: CD45RA+ positively selected. V gene TRBV10-3 combines with J gene TRBJ1-4, with a possible D match to TRBD1 (6 bases). Here the CDR3 DNA reads TGTGCCATCAGGGACAGCGGGGGCACTAATGAAAAACTGTTTTTT. It specifies CAIRDSGGTNEKLFF.